The source of this TCR beta chain is a study of cytotoxic CD8 clonotypes in ibrutinib-treated CLL. The CDR3 is made up of 13 amino acids. Germline CDR1 SGHNT, CDR2 YENEEA. Trimming took off 5 bases at V and 2 bases at J, with 9 bases between the two ends. Whole-study findings and limits: Clonality increased at ibrutinib response, then returned toward baseline at progression.

The count of this clone is one. Antigen unknown. Data came from immunoSEQ multiplex PCR; TCRdb stores just in-frame clones and leaves some out. The profile shows some 8,900 clones, 60% to 80% of them singletons. The sample was PBMCs, taken before ibrutinib treatment. This TCR came from a human donor with chronic lymphocytic leukemia. This chain connects TRBV11-3 to TRBJ2-5, with D possibly being TRBD2 (6 bases). CDR3 region: CASSRDLQETQYF. The CDR3 nucleotides read TGTGCCAGCAGCCGGGACTTGCAAGAGACCCAGTACTTC.